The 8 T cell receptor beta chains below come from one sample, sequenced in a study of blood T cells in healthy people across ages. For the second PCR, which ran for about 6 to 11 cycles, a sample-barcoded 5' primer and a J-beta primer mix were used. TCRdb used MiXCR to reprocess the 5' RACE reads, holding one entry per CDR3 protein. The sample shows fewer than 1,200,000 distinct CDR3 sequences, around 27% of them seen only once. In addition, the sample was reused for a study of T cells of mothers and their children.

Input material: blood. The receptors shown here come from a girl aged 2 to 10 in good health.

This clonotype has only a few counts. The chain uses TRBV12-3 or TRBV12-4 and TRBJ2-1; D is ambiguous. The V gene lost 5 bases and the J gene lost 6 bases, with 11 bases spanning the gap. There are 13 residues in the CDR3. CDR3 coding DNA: TGTGCCAGCAGTCACAGTTACTCCAATGAGCAGTTCTTC. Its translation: CASSHSYSNEQFF.

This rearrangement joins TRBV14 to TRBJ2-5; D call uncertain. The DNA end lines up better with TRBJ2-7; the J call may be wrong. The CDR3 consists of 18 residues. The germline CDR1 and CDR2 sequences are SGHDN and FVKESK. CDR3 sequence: CASSQGAARLVLPYEQYF. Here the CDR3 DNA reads TGTGCCAGCAGCCAAGGGGCGGCAAGGCTAGTGTTACCCTACGAGCAGTACTTC.

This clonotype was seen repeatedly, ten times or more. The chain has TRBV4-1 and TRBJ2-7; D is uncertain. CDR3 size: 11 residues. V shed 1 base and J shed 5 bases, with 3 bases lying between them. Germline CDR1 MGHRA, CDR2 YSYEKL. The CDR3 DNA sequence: TGCGCCAGCAGCCAAGGCAACGAGCAGTACTTC. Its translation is CASSQGNEQYF.

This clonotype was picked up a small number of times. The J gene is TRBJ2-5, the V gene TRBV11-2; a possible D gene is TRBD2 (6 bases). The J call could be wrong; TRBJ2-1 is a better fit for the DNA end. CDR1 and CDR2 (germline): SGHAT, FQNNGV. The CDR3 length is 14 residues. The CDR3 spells CASSLEISAGEQFF. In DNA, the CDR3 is TGTGCCAGCAGCTTAGAAATCTCTGCGGGGGAGCAGTTCTTC.

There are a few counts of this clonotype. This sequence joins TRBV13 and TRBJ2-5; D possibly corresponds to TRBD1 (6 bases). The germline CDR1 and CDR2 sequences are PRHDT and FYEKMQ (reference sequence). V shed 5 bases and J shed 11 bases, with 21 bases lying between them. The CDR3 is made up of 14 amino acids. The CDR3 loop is CASSPGDREFEQYF. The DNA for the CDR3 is TGTGCCAGCAGCCCAGGGGATAGGGAGTTTGAGCAGTACTTC. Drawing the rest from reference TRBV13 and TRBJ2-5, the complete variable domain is AAGVIQSPRHLIKEKRETATLKCYPIPRHDTVYWYQQGPGQDPQFLISFYEKMQSDKGSIPDRFSAQQFSDYHSELNMSSLELGDSALYFCASSPGDREFEQYFGPGTRLLVL.

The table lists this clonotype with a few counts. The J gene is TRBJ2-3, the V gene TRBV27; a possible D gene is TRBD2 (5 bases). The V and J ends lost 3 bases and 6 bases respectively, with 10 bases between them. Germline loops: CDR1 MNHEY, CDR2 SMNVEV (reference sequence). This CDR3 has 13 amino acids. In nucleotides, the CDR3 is TGTGCCAGCAGTTTGGGAGCCTTCGATACGCAGTATTTT. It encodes CASSLGAFDTQYF.

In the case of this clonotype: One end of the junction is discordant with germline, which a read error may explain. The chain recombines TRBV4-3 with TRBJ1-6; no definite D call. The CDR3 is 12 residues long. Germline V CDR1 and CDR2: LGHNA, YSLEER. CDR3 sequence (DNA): TGTGCCAGCAGCCAAGAAGGATCACCCCTCCACTTT. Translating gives CASSQEGSPLHF.

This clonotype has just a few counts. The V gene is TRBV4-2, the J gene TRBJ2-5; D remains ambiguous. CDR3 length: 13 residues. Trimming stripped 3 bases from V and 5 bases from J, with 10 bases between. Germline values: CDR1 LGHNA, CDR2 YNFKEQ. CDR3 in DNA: TGTGCCAGCAGCCACCCCCAGGACGAGACCCAGTACTTC. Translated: CASSHPQDETQYF.